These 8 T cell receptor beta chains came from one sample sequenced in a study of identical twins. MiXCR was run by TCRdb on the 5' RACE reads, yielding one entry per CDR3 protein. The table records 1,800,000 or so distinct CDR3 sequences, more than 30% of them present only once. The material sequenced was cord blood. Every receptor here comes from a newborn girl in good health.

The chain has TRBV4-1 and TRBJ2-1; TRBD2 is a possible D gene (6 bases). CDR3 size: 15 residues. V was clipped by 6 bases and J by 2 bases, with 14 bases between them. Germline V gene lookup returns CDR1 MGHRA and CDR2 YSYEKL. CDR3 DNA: TGCGCCAGCAGACCCCTAGCGACTCCCTACAATGAGCAGTTCTTC. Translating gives CASRPLATPYNEQFF.

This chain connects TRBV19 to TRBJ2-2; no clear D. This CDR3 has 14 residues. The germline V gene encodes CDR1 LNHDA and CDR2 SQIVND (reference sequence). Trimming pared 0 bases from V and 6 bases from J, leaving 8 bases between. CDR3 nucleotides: TGTGCCAGTAGTATAGATCGTGGACCCGGGGAGCTGTTTTTT. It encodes CASSIDRGPGELFF.

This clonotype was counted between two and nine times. The CDR3 coding sequence is TGTGCCAGCAGTTACTCGCGTTCTCGAAGGACCCAAGAGACCCAGTACTTC. Translating gives CASSYSRSRRTQETQYF. The chain links TRBV6-5 to TRBJ2-5; D call uncertain. The V gene lost 0 bases and the J gene lost 1 base, with 15 bases spanning the gap. The length of the CDR3 is 17 residues. Germline assignment: CDR1 MNHEY and CDR2 SVGAGI.

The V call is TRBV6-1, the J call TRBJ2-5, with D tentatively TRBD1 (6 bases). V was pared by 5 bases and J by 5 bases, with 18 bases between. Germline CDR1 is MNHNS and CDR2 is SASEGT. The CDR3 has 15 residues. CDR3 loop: CASSRLQGTDETQYF. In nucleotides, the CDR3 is TGTGCCAGCAGTCGCCTTCAGGGGACCGATGAGACCCAGTACTTC.

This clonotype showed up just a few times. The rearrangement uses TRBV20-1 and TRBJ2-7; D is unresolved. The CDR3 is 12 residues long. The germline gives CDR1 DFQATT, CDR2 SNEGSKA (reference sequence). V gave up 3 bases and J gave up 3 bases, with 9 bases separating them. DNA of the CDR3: TGCAGTGCTAGTCCCAACCTCTACGAGCAGTACTTC. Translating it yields CSASPNLYEQYF.

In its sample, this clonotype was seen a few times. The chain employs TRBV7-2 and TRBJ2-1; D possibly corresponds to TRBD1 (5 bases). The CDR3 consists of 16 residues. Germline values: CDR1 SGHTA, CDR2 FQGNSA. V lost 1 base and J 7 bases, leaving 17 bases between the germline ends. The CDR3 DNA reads TGTGCCAGCAGCTTAGGGCTTCTGGGGCGGACAAATGAGCAGTTCTTC. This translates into CASSLGLLGRTNEQFF.

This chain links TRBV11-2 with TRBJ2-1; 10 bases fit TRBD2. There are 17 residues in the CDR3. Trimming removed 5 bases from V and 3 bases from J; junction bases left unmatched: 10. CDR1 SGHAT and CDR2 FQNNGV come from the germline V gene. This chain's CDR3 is CASSRLAGVHYYNEQFF. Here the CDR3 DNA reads TGTGCCAGCAGCCGACTAGCGGGCGTCCATTACTACAATGAGCAGTTCTTC.

CDR3 region: CATCSQGDTQYF. The CDR3 nucleotides are TGTGCCACCTGTTCCCAGGGGGATACGCAGTATTTT. The chain employs TRBV28 and TRBJ2-3; perhaps TRBD1 as D (6 bases). CDR3 length: 12 amino acids. V lost 10 bases, J lost 6 bases, and 14 bases lay in between. The germline V gene encodes CDR1 MDHEN and CDR2 SYDVKM. The entire variable domain, with the rest obtained from reference TRBV28 and TRBJ2-3, is as follows: DVKVTQSSRYLVKRTGEKVFLECVQDMDHENMFWYRQDPGLGLRLIYFSYDVKMKEKGDIPEGYSVSREKKERFSLILESASTNQTSMYLCATCSQGDTQYFGPGTRLTVL.